Following are 22 T cell receptor beta chains from one sample sequenced in a study of shared clonotypes between healthy human individuals. Assay used: immunoSEQ multiplex PCR; TCRdb lists only in-frame clones, some missing. The table lists approximately 100,000 clones, about 70% of them singletons. The sample comprised memory CD8+ T cells sorted from blood. Subset specified: CD45RO+ cells pooled with CCR7-negative TemRA cells. These receptor sequences come from a woman aged 30 to 39 in good health.

A remark on this clone: Compared with germline, one end of the junction differs, possibly owing to a read error. The CDR3 DNA follows: TGTGCCAGCAGCTTAGGCTCCTTCGAGCAGTACTTC. It is translated as CASSLGSFEQYF. The V and J genes are TRBV11-2 and TRBJ2-7; D not resolved. Germline CDR1 is SGHAT and CDR2 is FQNNGV. The CDR3 covers 12 residues.

This clone was recorded a few times. The V call is TRBV6-1, the J call TRBJ1-4; no clear D gene. CDR3 length: 15 residues. Trimming stripped 4 bases from V and 4 bases from J, with 13 bases between. Per the germline V gene, CDR1 is MNHNS and CDR2 is SASEGT. As DNA, the CDR3 is TGTGCCAGCAGTGTGAGCGACGGCGGTAATGAAAAACTGTTTTTT. Encoded protein: CASSVSDGGNEKLFF.

The CDR3 nucleotides are TGCGCCAGCAGCTTGGGGCGCTTGAGCGGTACCTACGAGCAGTACTTC. Its translation is CASSLGRLSGTYEQYF. The chain is built from TRBV5-1 and TRBJ2-7, with D tentatively TRBD2 (5 bases). This CDR3 region has 16 residues. Deletions cut 0 bases from V and 2 bases from J, with 15 bases between. CDR1 is SGHRS and CDR2 is YFSETQ in the germline V gene.

The rearrangement links TRBV7-6 to TRBJ2-3; the match to TRBD2 covers 16 bases. The germline gives CDR1 SGHVS, CDR2 FNYEAQ. The CDR3 covers 19 residues. V dropped 5 bases and J dropped 0; count of bases not matched to a gene: 8. The CDR3 nucleotides are TGTGCCAGCAGCCGGGGACTAGCGGGGGGGACATCTAGCACAGATACGCAGTATTTT. Its protein product is CASSRGLAGGTSSTDTQYF.

The chain uses TRBV2 and TRBJ2-1, with 9 nucleotides matching TRBD2. CDR3 size: 16 residues. Germline values: CDR1 SNHLY, CDR2 FYNNEI. The junction had 7 bases not matched to a gene; V was cut back by 7 bases and J by 0 bases. Written as DNA, the CDR3 is TGTGCCAGCAAGCTAGCGGGGTCAAGCTCCTACAATGAGCAGTTCTTC. Translated, it gives CASKLAGSSSYNEQFF.

V gene TRBV18 combines with J gene TRBJ1-1; D uncertain. The length of the CDR3 is 11 residues. CDR1 KGHSH and CDR2 LQKENI come from the germline V gene. Trimming took off 3 bases at V and 11 bases at J, with 10 bases between the two ends. This chain's CDR3 is CASSPGLRAFF. For the CDR3, the DNA is TGTGCCAGCTCACCGGGATTGAGGGCTTTCTTT.

This clone was recorded a few times. V and J are TRBV5-1 and TRBJ2-7; TRBD2 matches at 8 bases. V lost 2 bases, J lost 4 bases, and 8 bases stayed unmatched. Germline assignment: CDR1 SGHRS and CDR2 YFSETQ. The CDR3 runs 15 residues. The chain's CDR3 is CASSFEGLDAYEQYF. The CDR3, as DNA: TGCGCCAGCAGCTTCGAGGGACTAGACGCTTACGAGCAGTACTTC.

By share of the sample, this clone is medium-sized. The J gene is TRBJ2-1, the V gene TRBV7-9; weak D call: TRBD1 (6 bases). Looked up from germline, CDR1 is SEHNR and CDR2 is FQNEAQ (reference sequence). Trimming shortened V by 7 bases and J by 0 bases, and 16 bases separated the two germline ends. This CDR3 contains 16 residues. The CDR3 DNA is TGTGCCAGCACCGAAACCCGGGACATCTCCTACAATGAGCAGTTCTTC. Protein: CASTETRDISYNEQFF.

This chain joins TRBV27 and TRBJ2-7; a weak D match, TRBD2 (7 bases). The CDR3 loop spans 16 amino acids. The V gene's germline CDR1 is MNHEY and CDR2 SMNVEV (reference sequence). V lost 1 base and J 4 bases, leaving 17 bases between the germline ends. The CDR3 DNA is TGTGCCAGCAGTTTATGGTTAGGGGGGGTTCTGTACGAGCAGTACTTC. It is translated as CASSLWLGGVLYEQYF.

The chain has TRBV6-5 and TRBJ2-1; weak D call: TRBD2 (7 bases). Germline CDR1 is MNHEY and CDR2 is SVGAGI. This CDR3 contains 14 residues. V was trimmed by 4 bases and J by 4 bases, leaving 11 bases between them. The CDR3 loop reads CASSLGGPYNEQFF. DNA for the CDR3: TGTGCCAGCAGTTTGGGGGGGCCATACAATGAGCAGTTCTTC.

In its sample, this clone was seen a few times. The chain links TRBV27 to TRBJ2-7; TRBD2 matches 9 bases. The J segment lost 4 bases and the V segment lost 8 bases, leaving 9 bases of the junction unmatched. Germline CDR1 is MNHEY and CDR2 is SMNVEV (reference sequence). The CDR3 has 14 residues. The DNA for the CDR3 is TGTGCCAGCGTCCGGCTAGCGGGACGGTACGAGCAGTACTTC. Its protein product is CASVRLAGRYEQYF.

This chain joins TRBV19 and TRBJ2-1, with 12 bases matching TRBD2. Germline V CDR1 and CDR2: LNHDA, SQIVND (reference sequence). The J segment lost 6 bases and the V segment lost 3 bases, leaving 12 bases of the junction unmatched. This CDR3 contains 18 residues. CDR3 sequence reads: CASSIWLAGGLKTNEQFF. The CDR3 DNA reads as TGTGCCAGTAGTATTTGGCTAGCGGGAGGGCTAAAGACCAATGAGCAGTTCTTC. The complete variable domain, with remaining parts taken from reference TRBV19 and TRBJ2-1, reads DGGITQSPKYLFRKEGQNVTLSCEQNLNHDAMYWYRQDPGQGLRLIYYSQIVNDFQKGDIAEGYSVSREKKESFPLTVTSAQKNPTAFYLCASSIWLAGGLKTNEQFFGPGTRLTVL.

A remark on this clone: Other DNA variants within this sample encode the same CDR3. This rearrangement joins TRBV28 to TRBJ2-3; D is unclear. Trimming pared 5 bases from V and 4 bases from J, leaving 10 bases between. The CDR3 has 13 amino acids. The germline gives CDR1 MDHEN, CDR2 SYDVKM. Here the CDR3 reads CASSLWVADTQYF. Written as DNA, the CDR3 is TGTGCCAGCAGTCTCTGGGTGGCAGATACGCAGTATTTT.

V and J are TRBV6-5 and TRBJ2-5; 9 nucleotides line up with TRBD1. The germline CDR1 and CDR2 sequences are MNHEY and SVGAGI. J was trimmed by 4 bases and V by 0 bases; bases with no gene match: 3. This CDR3 comprises 15 residues. DNA of the CDR3: TGTGCCAGCAGTTACTCGGGACAGGGAGGAGAGACCCAGTACTTC. Its protein product is CASSYSGQGGETQYF.

On this clone itself: Other nucleotide sequences in the sample specify the same CDR3. The V and J genes are TRBV4-2 and TRBJ1-2; D uncertain. The CDR3 has 14 amino acids. V gave up 3 bases and J gave up 2 bases, with 10 bases separating them. CDR1 and CDR2 from the germline V gene are LGHNA and YNFKEQ. CDR3 region: CASSQPLGNYGYTF. The DNA for the CDR3 is TGTGCCAGCAGCCAGCCCCTCGGGAACTATGGCTACACCTTC.

The table lists this clone with a count of one. V and J are TRBV6-5 and TRBJ1-4, with D unclear. CDR1 is MNHEY, CDR2 SVGAGI, per germline. This CDR3 is 15 amino acids long. V was trimmed by 0 bases and J by 4 bases, leaving 9 bases between them. DNA of the CDR3: TGTGCCAGCAGTTACTCGAGAGGCAGTAATGAAAAACTGTTTTTT. This translates into CASSYSRGSNEKLFF.

Concerning this clone: A much more abundant neighbour one base away suggests this may be a read error. This specimen includes other DNA sequences encoding the same CDR3. The CDR3 is CASSVAWGSTEAFF. CDR3 sequence (DNA): TGTGCCAGCAGCGTAGCGTGGGGTTCCACTGAAGCTTTCTTT. This rearrangement joins TRBV9 to TRBJ1-1; D remains unclear. The V gene lost 0 bases and the J gene lost 4 bases, with 10 bases spanning the gap. Germline V CDR1 and CDR2: SGDLS, YYNGEE. The CDR3 runs to 14 residues.

CDR3: CASSSLYRVRNEKLFF. For the CDR3, the DNA is TGTGCCAGCAGTTCACTTTACAGGGTACGGAATGAAAAACTGTTTTTT. The chain couples TRBV27 to TRBJ1-4, with a weak D call TRBD1 (6 bases). CDR1 is MNHEY and CDR2 is SMNVEV in the germline V gene (reference sequence). The CDR3 is 16 residues long. Trimming pared 4 bases from V and 5 bases from J, leaving 17 bases between. Together with reference TRBV27 and TRBJ1-4, the CDR3 gives the full variable domain: EAQVTQNPRYLITVTGKKLTVTCSQNMNHEYMSWYRQDPGLGLRQIYYSMNVEVTDKGDVPEGYKVSRKEKRNFPLILESPSPNQTSLYFCASSSLYRVRNEKLFFGSGTQLSVL.

The chain carries TRBV9 and TRBJ2-5, with 7 bases that match TRBD1. Looked up from germline, CDR1 is SGDLS and CDR2 is YYNGEE. The CDR3 runs to 14 residues. The junction had 5 bases not matched to a gene; V was cut back by 4 bases and J by 2 bases. The CDR3 loop is CASSPGQNQETQYF. The CDR3, as DNA: TGTGCCAGCAGCCCGGGACAGAATCAAGAGACCCAGTACTTC.

The gene calls are TRBV25-1 and TRBJ2-2, with 9 bases matching TRBD1. This CDR3 region has 16 residues. J lost 3 bases, V lost 5 bases, and 7 bases had no gene match. The V gene's germline CDR1 is MGHDK and CDR2 SYGVNS. CDR3: CASSKHGTGYTGELFF. CDR3 nucleotide sequence: TGTGCCAGCAGTAAACACGGGACAGGGTACACCGGGGAGCTGTTTTTT.

This chain joins TRBV27 and TRBJ2-5; D perhaps matches TRBD2 (5 bases). This CDR3 contains 14 residues. Germline V gene sequence: CDR1 MNHEY, CDR2 SMNVEV (reference sequence). Trimming stripped 4 bases from V and 5 bases from J, with 14 bases between. CDR3: CASSSTTRGETQYF. In nucleotides, the CDR3 is TGTGCCAGCAGTTCCACAACCCGCGGGGAGACCCAGTACTTC.

The chain links TRBV7-2 to TRBJ2-1; 8 bases are a match to TRBD2. Germline values: CDR1 SGHTA, CDR2 FQGNSA. V shed 6 bases, J shed 6 bases, and the junction held 10 bases outside the gene matches. The length of the CDR3 is 15 residues. The CDR3 DNA reads TGTGCCAGCAGTAGACTAGCGCTTAGCCCCAATGAGCAGTTCTTC. Translation: CASSRLALSPNEQFF. The entire variable domain, with the rest obtained from reference TRBV7-2 and TRBJ2-1, is as follows: GAGVSQSPSNKVTEKGKDVELRCDPISGHTALYWYRQSLGQGLEFLIYFQGNSAPDKSGLPSDRFSAERTGGSVSTLTIQRTQQEDSAVYLCASSRLALSPNEQFFGPGTRLTVL.